These 22 T cell receptor beta chains originate from one sample sequenced in a study of T cell changes during pregnancy in multiple sclerosis. Sequenced by immunoSEQ multiplex PCR; TCRdb stores in-frame clones only, minus some. This sample has under 85,000 clones, with just over 90% found just once. The material was CD4+ T cells from peripheral blood mononuclear cells, obtained before pregnancy. These receptors came from a female donor with multiple sclerosis, enrolled in a pregnancy study.

This rearrangement joins TRBV6-1 to TRBJ1-2; D is uncertain. The V end was cut by 6 bases, the J end by 2 bases, with 7 bases between. Looked up from germline, CDR1 is MNHNS and CDR2 is SASEGT. The CDR3 has 12 amino acids. CDR3 nucleotide sequence: TGTGCCAGCAGCGTAATAAACTATGGCTACACCTTC. Its protein product is CASSVINYGYTF.

The chain couples TRBV5-1 to TRBJ2-7, with 8 bases identical to TRBD1. J was trimmed by 6 bases and V by 1 base; bases with no gene match: 18. Germline CDR1 reads SGHRS; CDR2 reads YFSETQ. CDR3 length equals 18 residues. Here the CDR3 DNA reads TGCGCCAGCAGCTTGATAACCAGGGGGCGTACCAGTTGGGGCGAGCAGTACTTC. This codes for CASSLITRGRTSWGEQYF.

This clone turned up a few times. The chain carries TRBV2 and TRBJ2-3, with D unresolved. Trimming cost V 7 bases and J 6 bases, with 8 bases left between them. Germline loops: CDR1 SNHLY, CDR2 FYNNEI. This CDR3 is built from 11 residues. CDR3 region: CASNSLDTQYF. The DNA for the CDR3 is TGTGCCAGCAACAGCCTTGATACGCAGTATTTT. The complete variable domain, with remaining parts taken from reference TRBV2 and TRBJ2-3, reads EPEVTQTPSHQVTQMGQEVILRCVPISNHLYFYWYRQILGQKVEFLVSFYNNEISEKSEIFDDQFSVERPDGSNFTLKIRSTKLEDSAMYFCASNSLDTQYFGPGTRLTVL.

This sequence joins TRBV6-5 and TRBJ2-3, with 7 bases that match TRBD1. CDR1 is MNHEY and CDR2 is SVGAGI in the germline V gene. The CDR3 consists of 16 residues. The V gene end was trimmed by 4 bases and the J gene end by 1 base; junction bases not matched to a gene: 8. The chain's CDR3 is CASSSLTGRGTDTQYF. The CDR3 DNA reads as TGTGCCAGCAGTTCCCTGACAGGGCGGGGCACAGATACGCAGTATTTT.

V is TRBV28 and J is TRBJ2-1, with 10 nucleotides matching TRBD2. CDR1 and CDR2 from the germline V gene are MDHEN and SYDVKM. This CDR3 has 16 amino acids. The J segment lost 5 bases and the V segment lost 6 bases, leaving 10 bases of the junction unmatched. The CDR3 protein is CASSETAGGIHNEQFF. The CDR3 DNA reads as TGTGCCAGCAGCGAAACAGCGGGAGGGATCCACAATGAGCAGTTCTTC.

The chain employs TRBV5-1 and TRBJ1-2; 8 nucleotides match TRBD1. The germline CDR1 and CDR2 sequences are SGHRS and YFSETQ. CDR3 length equals 13 residues. Trimming removed 4 bases from V and 6 bases from J; junction bases left unmatched: 5. CDR3 residues: CASSGQGENGYTF. The CDR3 nucleotides are TGCGCCAGCAGCGGACAGGGAGAAAATGGCTACACCTTC.

The rearrangement joins TRBV9 to TRBJ1-1, with TRBD1 matching over 7 bases. This CDR3 is built from 13 residues. V lost 7 bases and J lost 0; bases outside the gene matches: 3. Germline CDR1 reads SGDLS; CDR2 reads YYNGEE. CDR3 loop: CASSQGVNTEAFF. Here the CDR3 DNA reads TGTGCCAGCTCTCAGGGGGTGAACACTGAAGCTTTCTTT.

The V and J genes are TRBV5-1 and TRBJ1-5, with D unresolved. This CDR3 comprises 14 residues. Per the germline V gene, CDR1 is SGHRS and CDR2 is YFSETQ. The V and J ends lost 5 bases and 9 bases respectively, with 18 bases between them. CDR3 DNA sequence: TGCGCCAGCAGTCCTGAGGCGGGTACTAGGCCCCAGCATTTT. Protein: CASSPEAGTRPQHF.

Concerning this clone itself: Compared with germline, one end of the junction differs, possibly owing to a read error. The genes are TRBV5-6 and TRBJ1-2; 7 bases line up with TRBD1. The V gene's germline CDR1 is SGHDT and CDR2 YYEEEE. This CDR3 region has 14 residues. This CDR3 reads CASSRTLDRAALSF. The CDR3 coding sequence is TGTGCCAGCAGCCGAACCTTAGACAGGGCGGCTTTGTCCTTC.

The chain combines TRBV11-2 with TRBJ1-1; no clear D gene. The CDR3 covers 14 residues. Deletions cut 1 base from V and 0 bases from J, with 6 bases between. Germline-derived CDR1 and CDR2 are SGHAT and FQNNGV. The DNA for the CDR3 is TGTGCCAGCAGCTTAGCCGCAGTGAACACTGAAGCTTTCTTT. It translates to CASSLAAVNTEAFF. Using reference TRBV11-2 and TRBJ1-1 for the parts outside the CDR3, the full variable domain is EAGVAQSPRYKIIEKRQSVAFWCNPISGHATLYWYQQILGQGPKLLIQFQNNGVVDDSQLPKDRFSAERLKGVDSTLKIQPAKLEDSAVYLCASSLAAVNTEAFFGQGTRLTVV.

This clone occurred a few times. The chain employs TRBV6-4 and TRBJ1-1; unclear D gene. The CDR3 spans 13 residues. CDR1 is MRHNA, CDR2 SNTAGT, per germline. V was cut by 5 bases and J by 0 bases, with 7 bases left in between. CDR3 in amino acids: CASSTEMNTEAFF. The CDR3 bases are TGTGCCAGCAGTACAGAGATGAACACTGAAGCTTTCTTT.

The chain employs TRBV6-6 and TRBJ2-7; 13 bases line up with TRBD2. J was trimmed by 3 bases and V by 5 bases; bases with no gene match: 7. Germline V lookup: CDR1 MNHNY, CDR2 SVGAGI (reference sequence). This CDR3 is 16 amino acids long. The CDR3 DNA is TGTGCCAGCAGTAGGACTAGCGGGAGCGGCTTCTACGAGCAGTACTTC. Protein sequence: CASSRTSGSGFYEQYF.

The V and J genes are TRBV28 and TRBJ1-1; D not certain. The germline V gene encodes CDR1 MDHEN and CDR2 SYDVKM. The CDR3 is 13 amino acids. The V end lost 1 base, the J end lost 10 bases, and 13 bases lay between the germline ends. CDR3 amino acids: CASSLLSGRGAFF. DNA of the CDR3: TGTGCCAGCAGTTTATTATCGGGCCGGGGAGCTTTCTTT.

The J gene is TRBJ1-5, the V gene TRBV19, with 11 nucleotides matching TRBD1. Germline V gene data show CDR1 as LNHDA and CDR2 as SQIVND (reference sequence). The J segment lost 7 bases and the V segment lost 2 bases, leaving 7 bases of the junction unmatched. CDR3 size: 16 residues. The CDR3 here is CASSIQDRGQGQPQHF. Written as DNA, the CDR3 is TGTGCCAGTAGTATACAGGACAGGGGGCAAGGACAGCCCCAGCATTTT.

The rearrangement joins TRBV19 to TRBJ2-1; 8 bases align to TRBD2. The CDR3 covers 14 residues. Losses at the gene ends were 3 bases for V and 7 bases for J; bases not matched to a gene: 5. Germline V gene sequence: CDR1 LNHDA, CDR2 SQIVND (reference sequence). The CDR3 region is CASSMGREGNEQFF. CDR3 sequence (DNA): TGTGCCAGTAGTATGGGTCGGGAGGGTAATGAGCAGTTCTTC.

This chain connects TRBV18 to TRBJ1-1; 8 bases agree with TRBD1. The CDR3 is 19 residues long. From germline, CDR1 is KGHSH and CDR2 LQKENI. Unmatched junction bases numbered 16, after V lost 3 bases and J lost 1 base. The CDR3 coding sequence is TGTGCCAGCTCACCCCCCGGGGCAGGGGGCCCTGCCTCGAACACTGAAGCTTTCTTT. It is translated as CASSPPGAGGPASNTEAFF.

The rearrangement joins TRBV19 to TRBJ1-6; 8 positions agree with TRBD1. V gave up 2 bases and J gave up 8 bases; unmatched junction bases: 5. The CDR3 extends over 15 amino acids. Germline-derived CDR1 and CDR2 are LNHDA and SQIVND (reference sequence). The CDR3 coding sequence is TGTGCCAGTAGTATACCCGGGACAGGAGATTCACCCCTCCACTTT. Residues: CASSIPGTGDSPLHF. Full variable domain (remainder filled in from reference TRBV19 and TRBJ1-6): DGGITQSPKYLFRKEGQNVTLSCEQNLNHDAMYWYRQDPGQGLRLIYYSQIVNDFQKGDIAEGYSVSREKKESFPLTVTSAQKNPTAFYLCASSIPGTGDSPLHFGNGTRLTVT.

The chain links TRBV7-9 to TRBJ2-5; perhaps TRBD2 as D (7 bases). The CDR3 is 14 amino acids. With 4 bases removed from V and 5 bases from J, the gap between germline ends came to 14 bases. Germline values: CDR1 SEHNR, CDR2 FQNEAQ (reference sequence). The CDR3 DNA sequence: TGTGCCAGCAGCTCCCGAGGGGGGGCGGAGACCCAGTACTTC. This encodes CASSSRGGAETQYF.

The gene calls are TRBV6-5 and TRBJ2-7; TRBD1 matches at 11 bases. Looked up from germline, CDR1 is MNHEY and CDR2 is SVGAGI. V was pared by 5 bases and J by 5 bases, with 5 bases of the junction left unmatched. The CDR3 runs 14 residues. Written as DNA, the CDR3 is TGTGCCAGCAGTCGGACAGGGGGCATGGACGAGCAGTACTTC. Translated, it gives CASSRTGGMDEQYF.

The chain joins TRBV9 to TRBJ1-4, with D unresolved. The CDR3 sequence is 13 residues long. Germline values: CDR1 SGDLS, CDR2 YYNGEE. The ends were cut back, 6 bases at V and 3 bases at J, with 9 bases in the middle. The CDR3 loop is CASNRIPNEKLFF. In nucleotides, the CDR3 is TGTGCCAGCAATCGTATTCCTAATGAAAAACTGTTTTTT. Drawing the rest from reference TRBV9 and TRBJ1-4, the complete variable domain is DSGVTQTPKHLITATGQRVTLRCSPRSGDLSVYWYQQSLDQGLQFLIQYYNGEERAKGNILERFSAQQFPDLHSELNLSSLELGDSALYFCASNRIPNEKLFFGSGTQLSVL.

The chain uses TRBV5-4 and TRBJ2-1, with TRBD2 identical over 9 bases. V lost 4 bases and J lost 5; bases outside the gene matches: 7. Germline V gives CDR1 SGHNT, CDR2 YYREEE (reference sequence). The CDR3 spans 15 residues. The DNA for the CDR3 is TGTGCCAGCAGCCAGGCGGCGGGGGGGGACAATGAGCAGTTCTTC. This gives the protein CASSQAAGGDNEQFF. Full variable domain (missing parts from reference TRBV5-4 and TRBJ2-1): ETGVTQSPTHLIKTRGQQVTLRCSSQSGHNTVSWYQQALGQGPQFIFQYYREEENGRGNFPPRFSGLQFPNYSSELNVNALELDDSALYLCASSQAAGGDNEQFFGPGTRLTVL.

The rearrangement links TRBV6-6 to TRBJ2-7; TRBD2 might be the D (6 bases). The ends were cut back, 0 bases at V and 7 bases at J, with 16 bases in the middle. The CDR3 contains 15 residues. In germline, CDR1 is MNHNY, CDR2 SVGAGI (reference sequence). CDR3 residues: CASSYSGLGVGEQYF. The DNA for the CDR3 is TGTGCCAGCAGTTACTCGGGACTGGGGGTGGGGGAGCAGTACTTC.